A selection of T cell receptor beta chains follows, all from one sample in a study of blood T cell repertoires in COVID-19. The method was immunoSEQ multiplex PCR; TCRdb's version includes in-frame clones alone and lacks a portion of them. The table lists about 330,000 clones, 85% to 90% of them singletons. The sample was PBMCs or T cells enriched from blood (not recorded which). These receptors were obtained from a woman between 18 and 29 years old who had recovered from COVID-19. Each CDR3 is given with its conserved first and last residue. The order of the fields is J gene, clone size, V gene, D gene, CDR3 DNA, CDR3 protein. The D gene is left open where the match is weak. Size is omitted from some rows. Given values are once, few, many or a class for expanded clones.

TRBJ2-3 NA TRBV28 NA TGTGCCAGCAGTTTCCGGGGCAGGGGGGCATCAGATACGCAGTATTTT CASSFRGRGASDTQYF
TRBJ1-5 once TRBV29-1 NA TGCAGCGTCGCGGGAGGGAGCAGGGGTCAGCCCCAGCATTTT CSVAGGSRGQPQHF
TRBJ2-1 NA TRBV19 NA TGTGCCAGTAGTATAGCCCTTATCAATGAGCAGTTCTTC CASSIALINEQFF
TRBJ2-7 NA TRBV29-1 NA TGCAGCGTCCGGACAGATTCCTACGAGCAGTACTTC CSVRTDSYEQYF
TRBJ1-1 NA TRBV19 NA TGTGCCAGTAGTATCGGACGGACAGCCTCTAACACTGAAGCTTTCTTT CASSIGRTASNTEAFF
TRBJ1-2 NA TRBV12-3/TRBV12-4 NA TGTGCCAGCAACGTTCTAAACTATGGCTACACCTTC CASNVLNYGYTF
TRBJ2-5 NA TRBV28 NA TGTGCCAGCAAAAGACAGGAACAAGAGACCCAGTACTTC CASKRQEQETQYF
TRBJ1-1 NA TRBV6-5 NA TGTGCCAGCAGAACGACCTCTGGGGGCGGTGAAGCTTTCTTT CASRTTSGGGEAFF
TRBJ2-7 NA TRBV19 TRBD1 TGTGCCAGTAGCCCCCAGGGGACAGGGGGTAGTTGGGAGCAGTACTTC CASSPQGTGGSWEQYF
TRBJ1-3 NA TRBV7-6 TRBD1 TGTGCCAGCAGCGCCGAGACAGGGTTAGGAAACACCATATATTTT CASSAETGLGNTIYF
TRBJ1-1 NA TRBV12-5 NA TGTGCTAGTGCCGGGGATGGCACTGAAGCTTTCTTT CASAGDGTEAFF
TRBJ1-5 once TRBV6-4 TRBD1 TGTGCCAGCAGTGACCGGGACAGCGCCCAGCCCCAGCATTTT CASSDRDSAQPQHF
TRBJ2-3 NA TRBV18 TRBD2 TGTGCCAGCTCACCACCAGCGGGGGGGGCAGATACGCAGTATTTT CASSPPAGGADTQYF
TRBJ2-5 NA TRBV3-1/TRBV3-2 TRBD1 TGTGCCAGCAGTTATACAGGGGCGGGAGAGACCCAGTACTTC CASSYTGAGETQYF
TRBJ1-6 NA TRBV3-1/TRBV3-2 NA TGTGCCAGCAGCCAAGATACACTCGGGGGTTCACCCCTCCACTTT CASSQDTLGGSPLHF
TRBJ2-7 NA TRBV28 NA TGTGCCAGCAGCCTACTCGGGAGAGGTGACGAGCAGTACTTC CASSLLGRGDEQYF
TRBJ2-7 NA TRBV7-9 TRBD1 TGTGCCAGCAGCGACACCGGGACAGAGGCGTACGAGCAGTACTTC CASSDTGTEAYEQYF
TRBJ1-5 NA TRBV19 NA TGTGCCAGTAGGGAGGCAGTCTATAGCAATCAGCCCCAGCATTTT CASREAVYSNQPQHF
TRBJ1-1 NA TRBV7-2 NA TGTGCCAGCAGCTTTATTAGGGAGGACCGCACTGAAGCTTTCTTT CASSFIREDRTEAFF
TRBJ2-5 NA TRBV5-6 TRBD1 TGTGCCAGCAGCTTGGGGGGGACAGGGGCAGAGACCCAGTACTTC CASSLGGTGAETQYF
TRBJ1-2 NA TRBV7-9 NA TGTGCCAGCAGCTTAGGGAACAGGGCGTCCACTAACTATGGCTACACCTTC CASSLGNRASTNYGYTF
TRBJ2-7 NA TRBV28 TRBD1 TGTGCCAGCAGTACGCCGACAGGGGGGTCCTACGAGCAGTACTTC CASSTPTGGSYEQYF
TRBJ1-2 NA TRBV29-1 NA TGCAGCGGCTCCCACTCCTCCTATGGCTACACCTTC CSGSHSSYGYTF
TRBJ1-1 NA TRBV5-4 TRBD1 TGTGCCAGCAGCTTGAGAGGGGGCAGTTGGGCTGAAGCTTTCTTT CASSLRGGSWAEAFF
TRBJ2-3 NA TRBV7-9 TRBD2 TGTGCCAGCAGACCTAGGAGGGTAGCGGGATCTTTGGGCACAGATACGCAGTATTTT CASRPRRVAGSLGTDTQYF
TRBJ1-2 NA TRBV5-1 NA TGCGCCAGCAGATCGCTGGGGGGAGATGGCTACACCTTC CASRSLGGDGYTF
TRBJ2-7 NA TRBV18 TRBD1 TGTGCCAGCTCACCTAATATCGACAGGGGCAACGAGCAGTACTTC CASSPNIDRGNEQYF
TRBJ1-1 NA TRBV3-1/TRBV3-2 NA TGTGCCAGCAGCCGGCAACAGACTGAAGCTTTCTTT CASSRQQTEAFF
TRBJ2-5 NA TRBV3-1/TRBV3-2 TRBD2 TGTGCCAGCAGCCAAGAGGGGAGACTAGCGGGGGACCCCAGAGACTTC CASSQEGRLAGDPRDF
TRBJ1-2 once TRBV2 NA TGTGCCAGCAGTGAATCTGGAGGCTATGGCTACACCTTC CASSESGGYGYTF
TRBJ2-1 NA TRBV5-6 TRBD2 TGTGCCAGCAGAGGGAGGACTAGCGGCGTTCTGTTCAGGGAGCAGTTCTTC CASRGRTSGVLFREQFF
TRBJ1-4 NA TRBV29-1 NA TGCAGCGCCCGTACAGGGACTAATGAAAAACTGTTTTTT CSARTGTNEKLFF
TRBJ1-3 NA TRBV3-1/TRBV3-2 NA TGTGCCAGCAGCCAAACGAAGGCGGGCCCTAGCTCTGGAAACACCATATATTTT CASSQTKAGPSSGNTIYF
TRBJ2-5 NA TRBV7-9 NA TGTGCCAGCAGCCCGAGATATCCCGCCAGGGTGGAGACCCAGTACTTC CASSPRYPARVETQYF
TRBJ2-7 NA TRBV27 NA TGTGCCAGCAGTTTAAGGGGGGGGTTGGGGGCCGAGCAGTACTTC CASSLRGGLGAEQYF
TRBJ2-7 NA TRBV27 TRBD1 TGTGCCAGCAGTTTAGGGACAGACTACGAGCAGTACTTC CASSLGTDYEQYF
TRBJ1-2 NA TRBV12-3/TRBV12-4 NA TGTGCCAGCAGTCCCGCGGTCTATGGCTACACCTTC CASSPAVYGYTF
TRBJ1-6 NA TRBV9 NA TGTGCCAGCAGCGATAGCGACAGGAGCTCCTATAATTCACCCCTCCACTTT CASSDSDRSSYNSPLHF
TRBJ2-7 NA TRBV6-5 TRBD2 TGTGCCAGCAGCGCTGGGGGGACCGGGCGGGAGGAGCAGTACTTC CASSAGGTGREEQYF
TRBJ2-7 NA TRBV6-5 TRBD1 TGTGCCAGCAGTTCTCGAGACAGGGGCACCTACGAGCAGTACTTC CASSSRDRGTYEQYF
TRBJ2-7 NA TRBV29-1 NA TGCAGCGTCCCACGGGGTGCCGAGCAGTACTTC CSVPRGAEQYF
TRBJ1-4 NA TRBV27 TRBD1 TGTGCCAGCAGTACCGGGACAGGGTCTTTTGAAAAACTGTTTTTT CASSTGTGSFEKLFF
TRBJ1-5 NA TRBV2 NA TGTGCCAGCAGTATAGACACCTTCAATCAGCCCCAGCATTTT CASSIDTFNQPQHF
TRBJ2-7 NA TRBV6-5 TRBD2 TGTGCCAGCAGTTTTGGACTAGCTTCGCAGTACTTC CASSFGLASQYF
TRBJ1-2 NA TRBV10-3 NA TGTGCCATCAGTCCCATGGGTGGGACAAGCTATGGCTACACCTTC CAISPMGGTSYGYTF
TRBJ2-1 NA TRBV5-4 NA TGTGCCAGCAGCGTGAACAGGTACAATGAGCAGTTCTTC CASSVNRYNEQFF
TRBJ1-1 NA TRBV3-1/TRBV3-2 TRBD1 TGTGCCAGCAGCCAGGGACAGGGGGCGGGGGACACTGAAGCTTTCTTT CASSQGQGAGDTEAFF
TRBJ1-2 NA TRBV2 TRBD1 TGTGCCAGCTCCTTTCAGGGGGCCTATGGCTACACCTTC CASSFQGAYGYTF
TRBJ1-4 NA TRBV2 NA TGTGCCAGCAATTCCCGGAGCCTAGATGAAAAACTGTTTTTT CASNSRSLDEKLFF
TRBJ2-5 NA TRBV10-3 TRBD2 TGTGCCAGCAATCTGGCGGGGGGAGAGACCCAGTACTTC CASNLAGGETQYF
TRBJ2-1 NA TRBV28 NA TGTGCCAGCAGTTCTCCCGGTGGGAGCTCCTACAATGAGCAGTTCTTC CASSSPGGSSYNEQFF
TRBJ1-1 NA TRBV7-3 TRBD1 TGTGCCAGCAGCCCACAGGGGGCAGGCACTGAAGCTTTCTTT CASSPQGAGTEAFF
TRBJ1-3 few TRBV10-3 TRBD1 TGTGCCATCAGGGCCCCCGGACAGGTTGGCGGAAACACCATATATTTT CAIRAPGQVGGNTIYF
TRBJ2-7 NA TRBV6-5 NA TGTGCCAGCAGTTACTCGACCGCAGGTAGCTCCTACGAGCAGTACTTC CASSYSTAGSSYEQYF
TRBJ2-7 NA TRBV5-1 TRBD2 TGCGCCAGCAGCTGGACCGGGACTAGCGTTTACGAGCAGTACTTC CASSWTGTSVYEQYF
TRBJ2-7 few TRBV6-5 NA TGTGCCAGCAGTTACTCGTTTCACGGAGCTTCCTACGAGCAGTACTTC CASSYSFHGASYEQYF
TRBJ1-2 NA TRBV3-1/TRBV3-2 NA TGTGCCAGCAGCCAGATGTTAGCTAACTATGGCTACACCTTC CASSQMLANYGYTF
TRBJ1-1 NA TRBV30 TRBD1 TGTGCCTGGAGCCAGTGGGGCGACAGGGGAGTAGCTGAAGCTTTCTTT CAWSQWGDRGVAEAFF
TRBJ2-3 NA TRBV29-1 TRBD2 TGCAGCGTTCCGGGACTAGCGGGCACAGATACGCAGTATTTT CSVPGLAGTDTQYF